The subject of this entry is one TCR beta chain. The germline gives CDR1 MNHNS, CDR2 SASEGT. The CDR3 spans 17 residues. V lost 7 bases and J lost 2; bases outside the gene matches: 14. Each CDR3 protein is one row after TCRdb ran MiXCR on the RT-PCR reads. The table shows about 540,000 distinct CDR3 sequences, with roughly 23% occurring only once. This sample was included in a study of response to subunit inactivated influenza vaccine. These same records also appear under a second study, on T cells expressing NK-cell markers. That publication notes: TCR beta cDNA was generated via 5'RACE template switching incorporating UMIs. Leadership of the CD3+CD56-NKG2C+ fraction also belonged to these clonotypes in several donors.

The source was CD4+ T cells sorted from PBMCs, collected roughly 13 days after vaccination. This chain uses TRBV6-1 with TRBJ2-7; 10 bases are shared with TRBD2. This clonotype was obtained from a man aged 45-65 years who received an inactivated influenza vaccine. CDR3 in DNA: TGTGCCAGCAATCCTAGGGGGACTAGCGCGTTAACCTACGAGCAGTACTTC. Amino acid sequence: CASNPRGTSALTYEQYF.